Below, 16 T cell receptor beta chains from the same sample are listed, as sequenced in a study of T cells in Graves' hyperthyroidism and ophthalmopathy. RNA transcripts gave rise to amplified TCR beta CDR3 regions. With the HTBI primer set, the TCR CDR3 went through a first round of RT-PCR. In TCRdb, the multiplex PCR reads were re-called with MiXCR into one record per CDR3 protein. The table shows over 350,000 distinct CDR3 sequences, with more than 12% occurring only once. Source material: blood. Receptors were obtained from a man aged 50 or older with Graves' ophthalmopathy.

This clonotype was seen repeatedly, ten times or more. The chain joins TRBV20-1 to TRBJ1-2, with TRBD1 matching over 9 bases. With 4 bases clipped from V and 1 base from J, the junction kept 4 bases outside the gene matches. This CDR3 region has 14 residues. Per germline, CDR1 DFQATT and CDR2 SNEGSKA (reference sequence). The CDR3: CSATGTGLNYGYTF. The CDR3 DNA is TGCAGTGCTACCGGGACAGGGCTTAACTATGGCTACACCTTC.

This clonotype occurred many times. The gene calls are TRBV5-1 and TRBJ2-3; D is unclear. The CDR3 runs to 14 residues. The V and J ends lost 5 bases and 6 bases respectively, with 16 bases between them. From germline, CDR1 is SGHRS and CDR2 YFSETQ. The CDR3 sequence is CASRYTAADDTQYF. CDR3 bases: TGCGCCAGCAGGTATACGGCGGCCGACGATACGCAGTATTTT.

Ten or more counts support this clonotype. The CDR3 region is CASSFADRVGEAFF. CDR3 sequence (DNA): TGCGCCAGCAGCTTTGCCGACAGGGTAGGTGAAGCTTTCTTT. The chain employs TRBV5-1 and TRBJ1-1, with 7 bases matching TRBD1. V dropped 2 bases and J dropped 7; count of bases not matched to a gene: 8. CDR1 is SGHRS and CDR2 is YFSETQ in the germline V gene. The CDR3 contains 14 residues.

This clonotype was seen many times. The V gene is TRBV5-1, the J gene TRBJ2-7, with TRBD1 matching 9 bases. Looked up from germline, CDR1 is SGHRS and CDR2 is YFSETQ. The length of the CDR3 is 14 residues. V lost 3 bases, J lost 0 bases, and 1 base stayed unmatched. The CDR3 nucleotides are TGCGCCAGCAGCTCGGGACAGGGCTCCTACGAGCAGTACTTC. This sequence encodes CASSSGQGSYEQYF.

This clonotype has a count of ten or more. The J gene is TRBJ2-7, the V gene TRBV20-1; TRBD2 aligns across 9 bases. The CDR3 is made up of 15 amino acids. Germline assignment: CDR1 DFQATT and CDR2 SNEGSKA (reference sequence). V trimming: 0 bases; J trimming: 2 bases; junction bases outside the gene matches: 5. The CDR3 protein is CSARDASSGTYEQYF. Here the CDR3 DNA reads TGCAGTGCTAGAGATGCGTCTAGCGGGACCTACGAGCAGTACTTC.

Remarks on this clonotype: This clone may be a read error of a much larger clone one base away. The gene calls are TRBV7-2 and TRBJ2-3; D may be TRBD2 (5 bases). CDR1 is SGHTA and CDR2 is FQGNSA in the germline V gene. CDR3 size: 15 residues. The CDR3 sequence: CAGSPQSGNTDTQYF. CDR3 coding DNA: TGTGCCGGCAGCCCCCAGAGCGGAAACACAGATACGCAGTATTTT.

In its sample, this clonotype was seen many times. The V call is TRBV7-9, the J call TRBJ2-7; 7 bases agree with TRBD2. CDR3 length: 14 residues. The V gene's germline CDR1 is SEHNR and CDR2 FQNEAQ (reference sequence). J gave up 3 bases and V 0 bases, and 2 bases lay outside the gene matches. In nucleotides, the CDR3 is TGTGCCAGCAGCTTAGCGGGAGGGTACTACGAGCAGTACTTC. It codes for CASSLAGGYYEQYF.

As for this clonotype: A much larger clone differs by one base, so this may be a read error. V is TRBV27 and J is TRBJ1-1, with 10 bases aligning to TRBD1. There are 14 residues in the CDR3. The germline V gene encodes CDR1 MNHEY and CDR2 SMNVEV (reference sequence). The J segment lost 9 bases and the V segment lost 5 bases, leaving 9 bases of the junction unmatched. The DNA of the CDR3 is TGTGCCAGCAGTGTGACAGGGGGCCTAACGAAAGCTTTCTTT. Residues: CASSVTGGLTKAFF.

This clonotype was detected ten times or more. This rearrangement joins TRBV24-1 to TRBJ2-1; maybe TRBD2 (6 bases). V was clipped by 2 bases and J by 2 bases, with 12 bases between them. Germline V gives CDR1 KGHDR, CDR2 SFDVKD. CDR3 length: 16 amino acids. Written as DNA, the CDR3 is TGTGCCACCAGTGATTCGTGGGAGGTACCCTACAATGAGCAGTTCTTC. This translates into CATSDSWEVPYNEQFF.

This clonotype came up many times. J is TRBJ1-2 and V is TRBV27, with D perhaps matching TRBD1 (5 bases). Germline-derived CDR1 and CDR2 are MNHEY and SMNVEV (reference sequence). The V gene lost 8 bases and the J gene lost 8 bases, with 18 bases spanning the gap. The CDR3 runs to 13 residues. The CDR3 here is CASRDSRGGGYTF. The CDR3 bases are TGTGCCAGCCGTGACAGTAGGGGTGGAGGCTACACCTTC.

This clonotype was detected only a few times. This chain uses TRBV12-5 with TRBJ1-1; D is possibly TRBD1 (5 bases). The CDR3 has 19 residues. V shed 2 bases and J shed 4 bases, with 26 bases lying between them. Germline assignment: CDR1 LGHNT and CDR2 FRNRAP. CDR3 sequence reads: CASGLMGAGTEGWGTEAFF. The CDR3 DNA reads as TGTGCTAGTGGTTTGATGGGCGCGGGGACCGAAGGTTGGGGCACTGAAGCTTTCTTT.

The genes are TRBV24-1 and TRBJ2-2; 7 positions agree with TRBD2. There are 17 residues in the CDR3. CDR1 and CDR2 from the germline V gene are KGHDR and SFDVKD. V gave up 2 bases and J gave up 0 bases; unmatched junction bases: 5. As DNA, the CDR3 is TGTGCCACCAGTGATTCTCAGCGGGACGCGAACACCGGGGAGCTGTTTTTT. It specifies CATSDSQRDANTGELFF.

This clonotype has a handful of counts. The rearrangement links TRBV27 to TRBJ2-1, with 13 bases aligning to TRBD2. Germline loops: CDR1 MNHEY, CDR2 SMNVEV (reference sequence). J was trimmed by 9 bases and V by 7 bases; bases with no gene match: 9. This CDR3 has 15 amino acids. The CDR3 spells CASTLGTSGEGEQFF. The CDR3 region has the DNA TGTGCCAGCACCCTCGGGACTAGCGGGGAGGGTGAGCAGTTCTTC.

This clonotype showed up just a few times. This chain joins TRBV24-1 and TRBJ2-1, with D uncertain. V was cut by 5 bases and J by 7 bases, with 5 bases left in between. This CDR3 region has 11 residues. CDR1 KGHDR and CDR2 SFDVKD come from the germline V gene. The CDR3 DNA sequence: TGTGCCACCAGTGGAGGTAATGAGCAGTTCTTC. Translated: CATSGGNEQFF.

This clonotype was found many times. This chain joins TRBV7-2 and TRBJ1-5; D gene ambiguous. Germline V gene sequence: CDR1 SGHTA, CDR2 FQGNSA. V was cut by 5 bases and J by 7 bases, with 18 bases left in between. The CDR3 spans 15 residues. The CDR3, as DNA: TGTGCCAGCAGCCCCGGAGGGCCAGGAGGACAGCCCCAGCATTTT. Its protein product is CASSPGGPGGQPQHF.

This clonotype appeared many times. The V and J genes are TRBV30 and TRBJ2-3; 8 nucleotides match TRBD2. V lost 0 bases to trimming and J lost 8 bases; unmatched junction nucleotides: 10. This CDR3 has 15 residues. Germline values: CDR1 GTSNPN, CDR2 SVGIG (reference sequence). The CDR3 spells CAWSVTSGSRSTQYF. CDR3 nucleotides: TGTGCCTGGAGTGTAACTAGCGGAAGCAGAAGTACGCAGTATTTT. The full variable domain, with the rest looked up from reference TRBV30 and TRBJ2-3, is SQTIHQWPATLVQPVGSPLSLECTVEGTSNPNLYWYRQAAGRGLQLLFYSVGIGQISSEVPQNLSASRPQDRQFILSSKKLLLSDSGFYLCAWSVTSGSRSTQYFGPGTRLTVL.